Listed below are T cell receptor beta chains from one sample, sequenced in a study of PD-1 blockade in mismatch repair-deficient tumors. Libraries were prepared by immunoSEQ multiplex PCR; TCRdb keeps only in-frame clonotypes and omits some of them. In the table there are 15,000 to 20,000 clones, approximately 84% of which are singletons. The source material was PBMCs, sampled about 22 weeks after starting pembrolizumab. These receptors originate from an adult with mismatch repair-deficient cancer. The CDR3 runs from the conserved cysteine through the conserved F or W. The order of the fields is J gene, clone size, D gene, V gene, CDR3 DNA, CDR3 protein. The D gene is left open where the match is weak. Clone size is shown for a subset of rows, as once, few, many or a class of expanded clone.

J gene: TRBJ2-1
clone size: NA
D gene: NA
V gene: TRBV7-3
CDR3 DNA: TGTGCCAGCAGCTTAGGCGGGATGAGGAATGAGCAGTTCTTC
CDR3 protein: CASSLGGMRNEQFF

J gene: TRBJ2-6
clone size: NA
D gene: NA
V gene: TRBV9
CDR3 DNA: TGTGCCAGCGGGCCTCAAGGGGCTGGGGCCAACGTCCTGACTTTC
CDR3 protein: CASGPQGAGANVLTF

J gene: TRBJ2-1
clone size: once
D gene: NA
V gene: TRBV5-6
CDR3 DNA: TGTGCCAGCAGATTTCTCGGGGTCATGGACAATGAGCAGTTCTTC
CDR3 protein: CASRFLGVMDNEQFF

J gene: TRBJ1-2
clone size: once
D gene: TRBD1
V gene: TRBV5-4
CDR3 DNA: TGTGCCAGCAGCCCAGGGGGCCGGGGCTACACCTTC
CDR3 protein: CASSPGGRGYTF

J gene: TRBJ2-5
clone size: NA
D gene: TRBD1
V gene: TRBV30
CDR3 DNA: TGTGCCTGGGTGGGGGGGACAGGGGGGACCCAGTACTTC
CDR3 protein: CAWVGGTGGTQYF

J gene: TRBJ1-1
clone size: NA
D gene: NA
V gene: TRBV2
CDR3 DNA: TGTGCCAGCAGTGACCTTCCATACCGGGAAGCTTTCTTT
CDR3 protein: CASSDLPYREAFF

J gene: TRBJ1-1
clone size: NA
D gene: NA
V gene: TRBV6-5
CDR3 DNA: TGTGCCAGCTTACCTGACAGAGCTTTGAACACTGAAGCTTTCTTT
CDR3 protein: CASLPDRALNTEAFF

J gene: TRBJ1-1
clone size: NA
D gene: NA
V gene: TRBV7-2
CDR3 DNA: TGTGCCAGCGAGGGACAAAACCATTATCGAACAGGCCGGAATGAAGCTTTCTTT
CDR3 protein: CASEGQNHYRTGRNEAFF

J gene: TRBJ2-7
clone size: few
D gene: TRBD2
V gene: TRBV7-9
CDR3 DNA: TGTGCCAGCAGCATGGGGACTAGCAGCCTCTACGAGCAGTACTTC
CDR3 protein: CASSMGTSSLYEQYF

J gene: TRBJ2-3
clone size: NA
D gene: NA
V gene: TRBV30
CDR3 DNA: TGTGCCTGGAGTGTAATCCAGGGGACAAATACGCAGTATTTT
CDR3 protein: CAWSVIQGTNTQYF

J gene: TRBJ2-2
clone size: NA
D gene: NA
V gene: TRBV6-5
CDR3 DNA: TGTGCCATCCGGGATACGAACACCGGGGAGCTGTTTTTT
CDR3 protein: CAIRDTNTGELFF

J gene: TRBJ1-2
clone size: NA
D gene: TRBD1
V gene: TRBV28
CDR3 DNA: TGTGCCAGCAGTTTAGAGGCAGGGGGCAGAGATGGCTACACCTTC
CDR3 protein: CASSLEAGGRDGYTF

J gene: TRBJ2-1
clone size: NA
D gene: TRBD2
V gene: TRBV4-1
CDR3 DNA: TGCGCCAGCAGCCAGGCAGCGGGGGGCTATGAGCAGTTCTTC
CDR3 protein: CASSQAAGGYEQFF

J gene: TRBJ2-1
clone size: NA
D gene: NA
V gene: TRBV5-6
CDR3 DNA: TGTGCCAGCAGCTTTGGAGGAGAGCAGTTCTTC
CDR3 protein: CASSFGGEQFF

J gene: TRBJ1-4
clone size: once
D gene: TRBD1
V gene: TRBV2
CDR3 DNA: TGTGCCACCAGGACAGGGGCTAATGAAAAACTGTTTTTT
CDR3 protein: CATRTGANEKLFF

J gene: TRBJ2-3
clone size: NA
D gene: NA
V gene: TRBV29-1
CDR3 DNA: TGCAGCGTTTCCGGGAGCCTCACTAGCACAGATACGCAGTATTTT
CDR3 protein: CSVSGSLTSTDTQYF

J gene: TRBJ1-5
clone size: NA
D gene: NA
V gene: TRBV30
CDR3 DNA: TGTGCCTGGAGTGGTTTTACGGGAAGCAATCAGCCCCAGCATTTT
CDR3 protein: CAWSGFTGSNQPQHF

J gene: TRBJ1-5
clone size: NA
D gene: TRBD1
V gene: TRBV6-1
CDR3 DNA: TGTGCCAGCAGTGCCGGGACAGGGGTTCTTAATCAGCCCCAGCATTTT
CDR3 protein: CASSAGTGVLNQPQHF

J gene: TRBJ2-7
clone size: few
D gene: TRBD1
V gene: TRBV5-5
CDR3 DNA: TGTGCCAGCGGTACACAGGGGAACCAGCAGTACTTC
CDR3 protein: CASGTQGNQQYF

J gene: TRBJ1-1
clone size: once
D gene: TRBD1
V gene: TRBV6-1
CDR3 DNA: TGTGCCAGCAGTGTTACAGGGGGGGGATCTGAAGCTTTCTTT
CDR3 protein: CASSVTGGGSEAFF

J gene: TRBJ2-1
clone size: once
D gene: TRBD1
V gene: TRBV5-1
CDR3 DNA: TGCGCCAGCAGCTTGAAAGGTACCAATCCGGGACAGGGGAACAATGAGCAGTTCTTC
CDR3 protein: CASSLKGTNPGQGNNEQFF

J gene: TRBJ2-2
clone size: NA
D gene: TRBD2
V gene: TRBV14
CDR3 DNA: TGTGCCAGCAGCCAAGAGCTAGCGGGAGTTACCGGGGAGCTGTTTTTT
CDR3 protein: CASSQELAGVTGELFF

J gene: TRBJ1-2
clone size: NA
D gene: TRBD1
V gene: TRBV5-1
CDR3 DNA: TGCGCCAGCAGTCTAGGACAGGGGGTGGATGGCTACACCTTC
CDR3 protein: CASSLGQGVDGYTF

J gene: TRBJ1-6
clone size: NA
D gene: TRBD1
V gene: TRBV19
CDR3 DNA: TGTGCCAGTAGTATTCGGACAGGGGGCTTGCAAGATTCACCCCTCCACTTT
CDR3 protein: CASSIRTGGLQDSPLHF

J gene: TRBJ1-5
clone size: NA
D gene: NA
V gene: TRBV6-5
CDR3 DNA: TGTGCCAGCAGTCGGAATCAGCCCCAGCATTTT
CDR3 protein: CASSRNQPQHF

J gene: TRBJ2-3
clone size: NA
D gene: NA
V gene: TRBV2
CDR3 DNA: TGTGCCAGCAGTTACATCACAGATACGCAGTATTTT
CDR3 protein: CASSYITDTQYF

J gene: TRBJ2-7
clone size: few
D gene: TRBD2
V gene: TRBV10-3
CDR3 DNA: TGTGCCACCGCCGGGACTAGCAGCTACGAGCAGTACTTC
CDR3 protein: CATAGTSSYEQYF

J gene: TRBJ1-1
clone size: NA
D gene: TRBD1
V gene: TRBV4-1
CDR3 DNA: TGCGCCAGCAGCCATACAGGGGGGACTGAAGCTTTCTTT
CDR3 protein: CASSHTGGTEAFF

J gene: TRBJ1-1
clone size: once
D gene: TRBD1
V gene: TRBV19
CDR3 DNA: TGTGCCAGTCAGGGGGCGCAGGGCACTGAAGCTTTCTTT
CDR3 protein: CASQGAQGTEAFF

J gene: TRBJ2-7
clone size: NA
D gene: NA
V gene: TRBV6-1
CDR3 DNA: TGTGCCATCCTCTCGAGACAGCCCTACGAGCAGTACTTC
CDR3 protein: CAILSRQPYEQYF

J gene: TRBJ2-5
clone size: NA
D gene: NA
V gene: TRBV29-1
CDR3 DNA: TGCAGCGTTGCTCGGGACTTTCATAATAGCCAAGAGACCCAGTACTTC
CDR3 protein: CSVARDFHNSQETQYF

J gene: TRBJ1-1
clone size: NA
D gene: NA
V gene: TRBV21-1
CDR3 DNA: TGTGCCAGCAGCAAGGTCCGGCAGCGTCTATACTCGGACACTGAAGCTTTCTTT
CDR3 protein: CASSKVRQRLYSDTEAFF

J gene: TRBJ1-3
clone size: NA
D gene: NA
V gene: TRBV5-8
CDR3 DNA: TGTGCCAGCAGCTTGGAGACGGGAGATCCTGGAAACACCATATATTTT
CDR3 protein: CASSLETGDPGNTIYF

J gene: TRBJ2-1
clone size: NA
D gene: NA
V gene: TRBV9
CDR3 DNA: TGTGCCAGCAGCGTAGCAACCTACAATGAGCAGTTCTTC
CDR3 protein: CASSVATYNEQFF

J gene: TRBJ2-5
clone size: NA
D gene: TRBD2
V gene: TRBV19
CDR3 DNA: TGTGCCAGTAGTAGGACTAGCGGGCCCGTGTGGGAGACCCAGTACTTC
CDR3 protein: CASSRTSGPVWETQYF

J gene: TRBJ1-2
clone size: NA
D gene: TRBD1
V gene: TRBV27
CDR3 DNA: TGTGCCAGCAGTCGACAGGGGCTTTGGAGATATGGCTACACCTTC
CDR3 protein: CASSRQGLWRYGYTF

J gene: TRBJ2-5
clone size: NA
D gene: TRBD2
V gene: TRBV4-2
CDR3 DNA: TGTGCCAGCAGCCAAGGGACTAGCGGGAGAGATGAGACCCAGTACTTC
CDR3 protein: CASSQGTSGRDETQYF

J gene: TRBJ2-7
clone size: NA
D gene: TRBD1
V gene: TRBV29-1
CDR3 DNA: TGCAGCGTCGATACAGGGGCCCACGAGCAGTACTTC
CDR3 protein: CSVDTGAHEQYF

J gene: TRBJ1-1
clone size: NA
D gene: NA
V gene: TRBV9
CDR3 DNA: TGTGCCAGCAGCCCCGACGGGAGAACATCTGAAGCTTTCTTT
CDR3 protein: CASSPDGRTSEAFF

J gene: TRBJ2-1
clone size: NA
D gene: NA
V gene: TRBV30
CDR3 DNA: TGTGCCTGGAGTGTATTGGCTACGGGAGCACCGAATGAGCAGTTCTTC
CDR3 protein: CAWSVLATGAPNEQFF

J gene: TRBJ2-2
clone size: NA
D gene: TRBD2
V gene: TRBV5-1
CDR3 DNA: TGCGCCAGCAGCTTTCCGACTAGCGGGACCACCGGGGAGCTGTTTTTT
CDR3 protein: CASSFPTSGTTGELFF

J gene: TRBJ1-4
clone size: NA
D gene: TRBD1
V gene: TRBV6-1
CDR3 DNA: TGTGCCAGCAGTCCTACAGGGGGCAGGGAAAAACTGTTTTTT
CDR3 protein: CASSPTGGREKLFF

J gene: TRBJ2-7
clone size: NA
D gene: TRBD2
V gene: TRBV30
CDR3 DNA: TGTGCCTGGAGGAAGAACGCGGGACTAGCGACCATTTACTACGAGCAGTACTTC
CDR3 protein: CAWRKNAGLATIYYEQYF

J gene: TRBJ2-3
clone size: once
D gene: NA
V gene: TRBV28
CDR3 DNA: TGTGCCAGCAGAACAACTAGCCCGCAGGTCCCAGATACGCAGTATTTT
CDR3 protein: CASRTTSPQVPDTQYF

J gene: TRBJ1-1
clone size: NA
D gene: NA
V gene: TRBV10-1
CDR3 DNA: TGCGCCAGCAGACCCTCCACACAGAACACTGAAGCTTTCTTT
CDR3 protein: CASRPSTQNTEAFF

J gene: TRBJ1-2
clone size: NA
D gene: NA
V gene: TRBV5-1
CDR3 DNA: TGCGCCAGCAGCTTGGGAGGGCTATTTAACTATGGCTACACCTTC
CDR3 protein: CASSLGGLFNYGYTF

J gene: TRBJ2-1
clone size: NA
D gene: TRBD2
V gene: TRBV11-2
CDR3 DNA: TGTGCCAGCAGCTTAGGTTGGGCGGGAGTTGGATATGAGCAGTTCTTC
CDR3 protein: CASSLGWAGVGYEQFF

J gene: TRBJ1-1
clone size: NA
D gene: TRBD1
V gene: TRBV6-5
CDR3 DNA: TGTGCCAGCAGTTCACGACAGGGCTATGGCACTGAAGCTTTCTTT
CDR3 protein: CASSSRQGYGTEAFF

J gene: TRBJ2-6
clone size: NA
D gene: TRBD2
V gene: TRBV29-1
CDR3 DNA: TGCAGCGTTGGTGCTAGCGGGAGCAGGTGGTCTTCGGGGGCCAACGTCCTGACTTTC
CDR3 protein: CSVGASGSRWSSGANVLTF

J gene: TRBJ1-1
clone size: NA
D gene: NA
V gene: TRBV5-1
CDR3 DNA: TGCGCCAGCAGTTACAACGACAGGTCTGGGCAGGCTTTCTTT
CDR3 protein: CASSYNDRSGQAFF